The 7 T cell receptor beta chains in this list originate from one sample, sequenced in a study of CD4 and CD8 cells across lung adenocarcinoma regions. TCRdb ran MiXCR on the PCR reads and lists one entry per CDR3 protein. The data contain about 18,000 distinct CDR3 sequences, approximately 50% of them singletons. Source material: CD8+ T cells from the margin of a lung tumor. The receptor set was obtained from a male donor with lung adenocarcinoma. The CD4 and CD8 labels of this study may be unreliable.

This clonotype was observed a handful of times. V is TRBV6-1 and J is TRBJ2-5; D gene uncertain. Trimming left V 6 bases short and J 5 bases short, with 16 bases between. CDR3 size: 14 residues. Germline V gene data show CDR1 as MNHNS and CDR2 as SASEGT. The CDR3 protein is CASSLASGSETQYF. In DNA, the CDR3 is TGTGCCAGCAGCCTCGCGTCTGGGTCGGAGACCCAGTACTTC.

About this clonotype: A read error may account for a junction end that differs from germline. V and J are TRBV6-1 and TRBJ2-4, with D uncertain. CDR3 length: 16 amino acids. The germline CDR1 and CDR2 sequences are MNHNS and SASEGT. CDR3 sequence (DNA): TGTGCCAGCAGTGAAGCGGGGATAGGAGCTAAGAACATGCAGTACTTC. This sequence encodes CASSEAGIGAKNMQYF.

On this clonotype itself: At one boundary the junction diverges from the germline segment, which might be a read error. V gene TRBV6-5 combines with J gene TRBJ2-3; D is possibly TRBD1 or TRBD2 (6 bases each). CDR1 is MNHEY and CDR2 is SVGAGI in the germline V gene. This CDR3 comprises 17 residues. The CDR3 coding sequence is TGTGCCAGCAGTTACGCCGGGGGCGTGTGCGACATGAACACGCAGTATTTC. Translating gives CASSYAGGVCDMNTQYF.

The V and J genes are TRBV6-1 and TRBJ1-1; 10 nucleotides agree with TRBD1. Germline lookup yields CDR1 MNHNS and CDR2 SASEGT. The length of the CDR3 is 15 residues. V lost 2 bases to trimming and J lost 5 bases; unmatched junction nucleotides: 5. DNA of the CDR3: TGTGCCAGCAGTGAATTCAGGACAGGGGGAACTGAAGCTTTCTTT. This encodes CASSEFRTGGTEAFF.

V gene TRBV10-2 combines with J gene TRBJ2-4, with TRBD2 as a possible D gene (6 bases). The CDR3 sequence is 17 residues long. The germline V gene has CDR1 WSHSY and CDR2 SAAADI. V lost 2 bases, J lost 8 bases, and 22 bases lay in between. The CDR3 nucleotides read TGCGCCAGCAGTGAGGCTACCGGGGGTAGAGACCAAGACATTCAGTACTTC. This translates into CASSEATGGRDQDIQYF.

This sequence joins TRBV6-1 and TRBJ2-3, with 10 positions matching TRBD1. The trim removed 5 bases at V and 11 bases at J, leaving 13 bases unmatched. In germline, CDR1 is MNHNS, CDR2 SASEGT. The CDR3 has 15 residues. CDR3 region: CASSRQGARTGEQYF. The DNA of the CDR3 is TGTGCCAGCAGTAGACAGGGGGCCAGGACCGGGGAGCAGTATTTT.

The V and J genes are TRBV10-3 and TRBJ2-7, with D unclear. V lost 2 bases and J lost 1, with 9 bases in between. Germline-derived CDR1 and CDR2 are ENHRY and SYGVKD. The CDR3 spans 14 residues. CDR3 nucleotides: TGTGCCATCAGTGAGGCCCTCGGGTCCTACGAGCAGTACTTC. Translated: CAISEALGSYEQYF.